This passage covers 12 T cell receptor beta chains from one sample sequenced in a study of T cell responses to AZD1222 COVID-19 vaccine. Method: immunoSEQ multiplex PCR; TCRdb's copy keeps in-frame clones and lacks some. The sample holds 100,000 to 150,000 clones, about nine tenths seen once. Sample: peripheral blood, taken on day 0 of MenACWY control vaccination. The source is an adult in good health.

The J gene is TRBJ2-7, the V gene TRBV27, with TRBD2 matching 9 bases. V was pared by 6 bases and J by 2 bases, with 11 bases of the junction left unmatched. CDR3 size: 16 residues. The germline V gene has CDR1 MNHEY and CDR2 SMNVEV (reference sequence). CDR3 sequence: CASSPRAGGKAYEQYF. The CDR3 DNA reads TGTGCCAGCAGCCCCCGAGCGGGAGGCAAGGCCTACGAGCAGTACTTC.

This chain joins TRBV6-2 or TRBV6-3 and TRBJ2-3; no clear D gene. This CDR3 comprises 18 residues. Germline V gene data show CDR1 as MNHEY and CDR2 as SVGEGT. V was cut by 2 bases and J by 4 bases, with 22 bases left in between. As DNA, the CDR3 is TGTGCCAGCAGTTACGGTATGCTTGCAGGCCTTTTCGCAGATACGCAGTATTTT. It yields the protein CASSYGMLAGLFADTQYF.

This chain connects TRBV20-1 to TRBJ1-2; no definite D call. The CDR3 length is 13 residues. The germline V and J ends were trimmed by 3 bases and 4 bases, with 12 bases remaining between them. Germline CDR1 and CDR2: DFQATT and SNEGSKA (reference sequence). CDR3 DNA sequence: TGCAGTGCTAGTGCAGATCCTCTCTATGGCTACACCTTC. Its translation: CSASADPLYGYTF.

This chain uses TRBV6-4 with TRBJ2-1, with TRBD2 matching over 10 bases. There are 13 residues in the CDR3. The ends lost 0 bases at V and 15 bases at J; junction bases unmatched: 5. The germline V gene has CDR1 MRHNA and CDR2 SNTAGT. The CDR3 coding sequence is TGTGCCAGCAGTGACTCTTCTAGCGGGAGCCGGTTCTTC. Amino acids: CASSDSSSGSRFF.

The chain is built from TRBV4-1 and TRBJ2-7; tentatively, D is TRBD1 (6 bases). CDR3 size: 14 residues. CDR1 and CDR2 (germline): MGHRA, YSYEKL. V was pared by 5 bases and J by 2 bases, with 13 bases between. CDR3 nucleotides: TGCGCCAGCAGCTACGGACAGTCGGCCTACGAGCAGTACTTC. Residues: CASSYGQSAYEQYF.

This rearrangement joins TRBV28 to TRBJ1-1, with D possibly matching TRBD1 (5 bases). The germline V gene encodes CDR1 MDHEN and CDR2 SYDVKM. This CDR3 has 15 residues. V was clipped by 1 base and J by 1 base, with 10 bases between them. Written as DNA, the CDR3 is TGTGCCAGCAGTTTATTGGGGCGGTCGAACACTGAAGCTTTCTTT. Translated, it gives CASSLLGRSNTEAFF. The full variable domain, its missing parts supplied by reference TRBV28 and TRBJ1-1, is DVKVTQSSRYLVKRTGEKVFLECVQDMDHENMFWYRQDPGLGLRLIYFSYDVKMKEKGDIPEGYSVSREKKERFSLILESASTNQTSMYLCASSLLGRSNTEAFFGQGTRLTVV.

J is TRBJ2-7 and V is TRBV6-1, with 9 bases that match TRBD1. The CDR3 is 14 residues long. The V gene's germline CDR1 is MNHNS and CDR2 SASEGT. V was pared by 2 bases and J by 4 bases, with 3 bases of the junction left unmatched. The DNA of the CDR3 is TGTGCCAGCAGTGAAATGGGACAGGGTTACGAGCAGTACTTC. This translates into CASSEMGQGYEQYF.

The V and J genes are TRBV7-9 and TRBJ2-7, with TRBD1 as a possible D gene (6 bases). Trimming took 4 bases from V and 6 from J, leaving 16 bases between them. This CDR3 spans 14 amino acids. Germline CDR1 is SEHNR and CDR2 is FQNEAQ (reference sequence). CDR3 DNA: TGTGCCAGCAGCTCGGCGGGTATAGGGGGCGAGCAGTACTTC. Translated: CASSSAGIGGEQYF.

The chain links TRBV11-2 to TRBJ1-2; 8 nucleotides line up with TRBD1. The V gene end was trimmed by 1 base and the J gene end by 2 bases; junction bases not matched to a gene: 6. The CDR3 is made up of 16 amino acids. The germline gives CDR1 SGHAT, CDR2 FQNNGV. In nucleotides, the CDR3 is TGTGCCAGCAGCTTAGTGAGTGGACAGGGAAACTATGGCTACACCTTC. Protein sequence: CASSLVSGQGNYGYTF. Together with reference TRBV11-2 and TRBJ1-2, the CDR3 gives the full variable domain: EAGVAQSPRYKIIEKRQSVAFWCNPISGHATLYWYQQILGQGPKLLIQFQNNGVVDDSQLPKDRFSAERLKGVDSTLKIQPAKLEDSAVYLCASSLVSGQGNYGYTFGSGTRLTVV.

The chain uses TRBV19 and TRBJ2-4; possible D gene TRBD2, 6 bases. CDR1 is LNHDA and CDR2 is SQIVND in the germline V gene (reference sequence). V was pared by 6 bases and J by 0 bases, with 12 bases between. This CDR3 spans 15 amino acids. The CDR3 protein is CASSGGGIAKNIQYF. CDR3 in DNA: TGTGCCAGTAGCGGGGGTGGGATAGCCAAAAACATTCAGTACTTC.

The chain uses TRBV28 and TRBJ1-1; D gene unclear. CDR3 length equals 15 residues. Germline lookup yields CDR1 MDHEN and CDR2 SYDVKM. V dropped 5 bases and J dropped 10 bases, with 23 bases sitting between them. The CDR3 loop reads CASSLSGGSAAGAFF. The CDR3 nucleotides read TGTGCCAGCAGTCTCTCAGGAGGGTCCGCGGCGGGAGCTTTCTTT.

The genes are TRBV28 and TRBJ1-2; a weak D match, TRBD1 (5 bases). Per germline, CDR1 MDHEN and CDR2 SYDVKM. The CDR3 is made up of 13 amino acids. V was cut by 8 bases and J by 6 bases, with 16 bases left in between. The CDR3 coding sequence is TGTGCCAGCTCCAAGGGGCAGCTCGATGGCTACACCTTC. Its protein product is CASSKGQLDGYTF.